Sequencing of this TCR beta chain was carried out in a study of PD-1 blockade in classical Hodgkin lymphoma. Points from the study as a whole: Excluded were patients who started nivolumab under 1 year after ASCT, a group that had lower diversity. Complete responders' diversity at baseline resembled that of newly diagnosed patients. Whereas CD4+ TCR diversity had risen significantly by C4D1, CD8+ TCR diversity had not.

Exposure to brentuximab vedotin varied, and each patient had relapsed following autologous stem cell transplantation. Assay: immunoSEQ multiplex PCR; the TCRdb copy retains only in-frame clones and omits some. Altogether 57,000 or so clones are present, approximately 90% being singletons, with the ten largest covering under 15%. Of note for this clone: Its antigen remains unknown.

Germline trimming cut 3 bases from V and 5 bases from J; bases unmatched to any gene: 18. From germline, CDR1 is SEHNR and CDR2 FQNEAQ (reference sequence). The CDR3 loop spans 18 amino acids. V is TRBV7-9 and J is TRBJ1-2, with TRBD1 matching over 7 bases. Here the sequenced sample was peripheral blood mononuclear cells (PBMCs), taken at baseline. This TCR was sampled from a human donor with classical Hodgkin lymphoma. For the CDR3, the DNA is TGTGCCAGCAGCTTCGAGACAGGGCGACTAAGAGGGCCTTATGGCTACACCTTC. This codes for CASSFETGRLRGPYGYTF.